A single sample gave rise to the 3 T cell receptor beta chains below, sequenced in a study of early T cells in non-severe SARS-CoV-2 infection. TCRdb reprocessed the 5' RACE reads with MiXCR, giving one entry per CDR3 protein. The sample includes roughly 46,000 distinct CDR3 sequences, roughly 5.4% of them seen just once. Source: whole blood, taken at baseline. Receptor source: an adult who was a healthcare worker with PCR-confirmed SARS-CoV-2 infection or an uninfected control (not recorded which).

In this sample, this clonotype turned up a few times. The chain carries TRBV12-5 and TRBJ2-2, with 7 bases matching TRBD1. CDR3 length equals 17 residues. V trimming: 6 bases; J trimming: 6 bases; junction bases outside the gene matches: 16. The germline V gene encodes CDR1 LGHNT and CDR2 FRNRAP. The CDR3 here is CASGLMTGQKSPGELFF. CDR3 nucleotide sequence: TGTGCTAGTGGCCTCATGACGGGACAGAAAAGCCCCGGGGAGCTGTTTTTT.

This clonotype was seen many times. The chain uses TRBV27 and TRBJ1-1; D ambiguous. Germline assignment: CDR1 MNHEY and CDR2 SMNVEV (reference sequence). Trimming removed 7 bases at V and 7 bases at J, with 13 bases between. The CDR3 is 12 residues long. CDR3 nucleotide sequence: TGTGCCAGCATCCTCCCGGGGATTGAAGCTTTCTTT. Protein sequence: CASILPGIEAFF.

This clonotype was detected ten times or more. The chain recombines TRBV7-9 with TRBJ2-7; tentative D call: TRBD1 (6 bases). Germline CDR1 is SEHNR and CDR2 is FQNEAQ (reference sequence). Trimming pared 5 bases from V and 5 bases from J, leaving 16 bases between. The CDR3 consists of 14 residues. In DNA form, the CDR3 reads TGTGCCAGCAGCCTGCAACCAGGGGCGGACGAGCAGTACTTC. The encoded protein is CASSLQPGADEQYF. Complete variable domain (other parts from reference TRBV7-9 and TRBJ2-7): DTGVSQNPRHKITKRGQNVTFRCDPISEHNRLYWYRQTLGQGPEFLTYFQNEAQLEKSRLLSDRFSAERPKGSFSTLEIQRTEQGDSAMYLCASSLQPGADEQYFGPGTRLTVT.